What follows are 32 T cell receptor beta chains derived from one specimen sequenced in a study of blood T cell repertoires in COVID-19. Profiled with immunoSEQ multiplex PCR; TCRdb holds only in-frame clones, not every one. In the table there are roughly 81,000 clones, approximately 88% of which are singletons. Sequenced: peripheral blood. The receptors originated from a young man with acute or convalescent COVID-19.

This chain links TRBV9 with TRBJ2-3; D call uncertain. Germline CDR1 SGDLS, CDR2 YYNGEE. The CDR3 has 14 amino acids. Trimming shortened V by 0 bases and J by 9 bases, and 14 bases separated the two germline ends. The CDR3 DNA sequence: TGTGCCAGCAGCGTAGCTGCGGTTCAGAGCACGCAGTATTTT. Protein product: CASSVAAVQSTQYF.

The chain has TRBV5-4 and TRBJ2-1, with unresolved D. This CDR3 has 14 amino acids. V dropped 3 bases and J dropped 12 bases, with 19 bases sitting between them. Germline V gene lookup returns CDR1 SGHNT and CDR2 YYREEE (reference sequence). CDR3 DNA: TGTGCCAGCAGCTCGCCCACTCCCAACGCAGGGCAGTTCTTC. It translates to CASSSPTPNAGQFF.

The chain couples TRBV30 to TRBJ2-3; TRBD2 matches 10 bases. There are 14 residues in the CDR3. The V gene's germline CDR1 is GTSNPN and CDR2 SVGIG (reference sequence). The trim removed 3 bases at V and 7 bases at J, leaving 7 bases unmatched. The CDR3 is CAWRSSGSGNTQYF. The CDR3 bases are TGTGCCTGGAGGTCTAGCGGGAGTGGAAATACGCAGTATTTT.

The rearrangement links TRBV28 to TRBJ2-1; no reliable D call. Germline CDR1 MDHEN, CDR2 SYDVKM. Trimming pared 5 bases from V and 6 bases from J, leaving 8 bases between. The CDR3 contains 12 residues. Written as DNA, the CDR3 is TGTGCCAGCAGTCACACCCCCAATGAGCAGTTCTTC. This codes for CASSHTPNEQFF.

The chain has TRBV7-2 and TRBJ1-1, with D unclear. This CDR3 comprises 13 residues. Trimming left V 2 bases short and J 1 base short, with 5 bases between. Germline V gene lookup returns CDR1 SGHTA and CDR2 FQGNSA. The DNA for the CDR3 is TGTGCCAGCAGCTTATACGGGAACACTGAAGCTTTCTTT. Its translation is CASSLYGNTEAFF. The full variable domain, its missing parts supplied by reference TRBV7-2 and TRBJ1-1, is GAGVSQSPSNKVTEKGKDVELRCDPISGHTALYWYRQSLGQGLEFLIYFQGNSAPDKSGLPSDRFSAERTGGSVSTLTIQRTQQEDSAVYLCASSLYGNTEAFFGQGTRLTVV.

The chain employs TRBV11-2 and TRBJ1-3; D ambiguous. This CDR3 is built from 15 residues. Trimming removed 4 bases from V and 4 bases from J, with 14 bases in between. The V gene's germline CDR1 is SGHAT and CDR2 FQNNGV. CDR3 nucleotides: TGTGCCAGCAGCTCCCCTAAGGGAGCCGGAAACACCATATATTTT. It yields the protein CASSSPKGAGNTIYF.

J is TRBJ1-1 and V is TRBV9; D gene ambiguous. V was pared by 0 bases and J by 0 bases, with 6 bases between. This CDR3 contains 14 residues. Germline lookup yields CDR1 SGDLS and CDR2 YYNGEE. The CDR3 is CASSVGSVNTEAFF. As DNA, the CDR3 is TGTGCCAGCAGCGTAGGGTCAGTGAACACTGAAGCTTTCTTT.

The J gene is TRBJ2-1, the V gene TRBV4-1; tentative D call: TRBD2 (6 bases). Deletions cut 2 bases from V and 8 bases from J, with 13 bases between. The CDR3 is made up of 14 amino acids. Germline V gene data show CDR1 as MGHRA and CDR2 as YSYEKL. DNA of the CDR3: TGCGCCAGCAGCCAAACTAGCACTTACGATGAGCAGTTCTTC. It translates to CASSQTSTYDEQFF.

This chain links TRBV28 with TRBJ2-3, with 9 bases matching TRBD2. CDR3 length: 12 residues. The V gene end was trimmed by 6 bases and the J gene end by 9 bases; junction bases not matched to a gene: 4. Germline lookup yields CDR1 MDHEN and CDR2 SYDVKM. CDR3 coding DNA: TGTGCCAGCAGGGGGCTAGCGGGGACGCAGTATTTT. This encodes CASRGLAGTQYF. Supplemented by reference TRBV28 and TRBJ2-3, the full variable domain reads DVKVTQSSRYLVKRTGEKVFLECVQDMDHENMFWYRQDPGLGLRLIYFSYDVKMKEKGDIPEGYSVSREKKERFSLILESASTNQTSMYLCASRGLAGTQYFGPGTRLTVL.

The chain uses TRBV7-9 and TRBJ2-2, with D perhaps TRBD1 (7 bases). Germline CDR1 reads SEHNR; CDR2 reads FQNEAQ (reference sequence). V lost 5 bases and J lost 3, with 13 bases in between. The CDR3 sequence is 15 residues long. In DNA form, the CDR3 reads TGTGCCAGCAGCCGCGGGGACAGAGACACCGGGGAGCTGTTTTTT. Amino acid sequence: CASSRGDRDTGELFF.

The J gene is TRBJ2-3, the V gene TRBV12-3 or TRBV12-4; no definite D call. V was pared by 3 bases and J by 6 bases, with 4 bases between. This CDR3 has 11 amino acids. The CDR3 protein is CASSFGDTQYF. The CDR3, as DNA: TGTGCCAGCAGTTTCGGTGATACGCAGTATTTT.

The chain combines TRBV28 with TRBJ1-1, with D unresolved. CDR1 MDHEN and CDR2 SYDVKM come from the germline V gene. The V end lost 2 bases, the J end lost 1 base, and 2 bases lay between the germline ends. The CDR3 runs to 12 residues. CDR3 nucleotides: TGTGCCAGCAGTTTACAGAACACTGAAGCTTTCTTT. Its protein product is CASSLQNTEAFF.

This sequence joins TRBV29-1 and TRBJ2-1, with 9 bases aligning to TRBD2. J was trimmed by 10 bases and V by 5 bases; bases with no gene match: 3. From germline, CDR1 is SQVTM and CDR2 ANQGSEA. This CDR3 contains 11 residues. The CDR3: CSVPLAGEQFF. The DNA for the CDR3 is TGCAGCGTTCCTCTAGCGGGAGAGCAGTTCTTC.

V is TRBV7-8 and J is TRBJ2-2; D unresolved. Germline V gene lookup returns CDR1 SGHVS and CDR2 FQNEAQ. This CDR3 contains 13 residues. Trimming left V 6 bases short and J 5 bases short, with 10 bases between. The CDR3 DNA sequence: TGTGCCAGCAGTCTAGAGTATACCGGGGAGCTGTTTTTT. Translation gives CASSLEYTGELFF. The full variable domain, completed using reference TRBV7-8 and TRBJ2-2, is GAGVSQSPRYKVAKRGQDVALRCDPISGHVSLFWYQQALGQGPEFLTYFQNEAQLDKSGLPSDRFFAERPEGSVSTLKIQRTQQEDSAVYLCASSLEYTGELFFGEGSRLTVL.

The chain uses TRBV27 and TRBJ2-5, with 12 bases identical to TRBD2. CDR1 and CDR2 (germline): MNHEY, SMNVEV (reference sequence). Trimming removed 4 bases from V and 2 bases from J; junction bases left unmatched: 14. This CDR3 is built from 19 residues. DNA for the CDR3: TGTGCCAGCAGTTGCCCTAGCGGGAGGGCACGCACCAATCAAGAGACCCAGTACTTC. Amino acids: CASSCPSGRARTNQETQYF.

The V gene is TRBV30, the J gene TRBJ1-1, with D hard to call. V lost 2 bases, J lost 1 base, and 8 bases lay in between. In germline, CDR1 is GTSNPN, CDR2 SVGIG (reference sequence). The CDR3 extends over 13 amino acids. This chain's CDR3 is CAWSHISNTEAFF. CDR3 DNA sequence: TGTGCCTGGAGTCACATATCGAACACTGAAGCTTTCTTT. Full variable domain (missing parts from reference TRBV30 and TRBJ1-1): SQTIHQWPATLVQPVGSPLSLECTVEGTSNPNLYWYRQAAGRGLQLLFYSVGIGQISSEVPQNLSASRPQDRQFILSSKKLLLSDSGFYLCAWSHISNTEAFFGQGTRLTVV.

The V gene is TRBV3-1 (or the pseudogene TRBV3-2), the J gene TRBJ2-5, with 7 bases fitting TRBD2. This CDR3 region has 14 residues. CDR1 and CDR2 from the germline V gene are LGHDT and YNNKEL (reference sequence). V lost 4 bases, J lost 5 bases, and 7 bases stayed unmatched. The CDR3 coding sequence is TGTGCCAGCAGCCTAGGGAGGGAGTGGGAGACCCAGTACTTC. Residues: CASSLGREWETQYF.

The chain couples TRBV4-1 to TRBJ2-5; 13 bases are shared with TRBD2. Per germline, CDR1 MGHRA and CDR2 YSYEKL. The V and J ends lost 4 bases and 4 bases, in that order; junction bases with no gene match: 15. The CDR3 totals 19 residues. The DNA of the CDR3 is TGCGCCAGCAGCCGACACCCGAGGACTAGCGGGAGTGGTGTAGAGACCCAGTACTTC. Encoded protein: CASSRHPRTSGSGVETQYF.

The chain links TRBV6-5 to TRBJ1-3, with a possible D match to TRBD1 (5 bases). Between the trimmed V and J ends, which lost 6 bases and 5 bases, there was a span of 14 bases. CDR1 and CDR2 (germline): MNHEY, SVGAGI. This CDR3 is built from 14 residues. The CDR3 loop is CASRERQNRNTIYF. The CDR3 nucleotides are TGTGCCAGCAGGGAGAGACAGAACAGAAACACCATATATTTT.

V gene TRBV30 combines with J gene TRBJ2-7, with D perhaps matching TRBD2 (5 bases). Deletions cut 0 bases from V and 3 bases from J, with 9 bases between. This CDR3 contains 13 residues. The germline V gene encodes CDR1 GTSNPN and CDR2 SVGIG (reference sequence). CDR3 sequence reads: CAWSVSSDYEQYF. CDR3 bases: TGTGCCTGGAGTGTGAGTAGCGACTACGAGCAGTACTTC.

The chain carries TRBV12-3 or TRBV12-4 and TRBJ1-2, with D maybe TRBD1 (5 bases). The ends were cut back, 3 bases at V and 8 bases at J, with 10 bases in the middle. The CDR3 totals 12 residues. The CDR3 sequence is CASSFQGRGYTF. In DNA form, the CDR3 reads TGTGCCAGCAGTTTCCAGGGCCGAGGCTACACCTTC.

A single count supports this clone. The CDR3 protein is CASSSGVGGEPQHF. The CDR3, as DNA: TGCGCCAGCAGCTCCGGGGTGGGCGGAGAGCCCCAGCATTTT. This chain uses TRBV5-1 with TRBJ1-5; D uncertain. The CDR3 has 14 residues. The germline V and J ends were trimmed by 3 bases and 8 bases, with 15 bases remaining between them. Germline CDR1 reads SGHRS; CDR2 reads YFSETQ.

The J gene is TRBJ1-5, the V gene TRBV7-8; the D gene is possibly TRBD1 (5 bases). Germline-derived CDR1 and CDR2 are SGHVS and FQNEAQ. The germline V and J ends were trimmed by 5 bases and 11 bases, with 10 bases remaining between them. The CDR3 covers 11 residues. This CDR3 is CASSGGETQHF. In nucleotides, the CDR3 is TGTGCCAGCAGCGGAGGGGAGACCCAGCATTTT. Full variable domain (missing parts from reference TRBV7-8 and TRBJ1-5): GAGVSQSPRYKVAKRGQDVALRCDPISGHVSLFWYQQALGQGPEFLTYFQNEAQLDKSGLPSDRFFAERPEGSVSTLKIQRTQQEDSAVYLCASSGGETQHFGDGTRLSIL.

V usage is TRBV5-6 and J usage is TRBJ1-5; maybe TRBD1 (6 bases). The V and J ends lost 4 bases and 10 bases respectively, with 15 bases between them. CDR1 is SGHDT and CDR2 is YYEEEE in the germline V gene. The length of the CDR3 is 13 residues. The CDR3 region has the DNA TGTGCCAGCAGCCTGGGGACAATCAATCCCCAGCATTTT. Translating it yields CASSLGTINPQHF.

The genes are TRBV15 and TRBJ1-2; D ambiguous. The CDR3 has 13 amino acids. Trimming pared 4 bases from V and 7 bases from J, leaving 13 bases between. From germline, CDR1 is LNHNV and CDR2 YYDKDF (reference sequence). For the CDR3, the DNA is TGTGCCACCAGCAATTCACCCCCGGGTGGCTACACCTTC. Residues: CATSNSPPGGYTF.

The rearrangement joins TRBV27 to TRBJ2-3; D perhaps matches TRBD2 (5 bases). With 6 bases removed from V and 3 bases from J, the gap between germline ends came to 25 bases. The CDR3 length is 18 residues. Germline V gives CDR1 MNHEY, CDR2 SMNVEV (reference sequence). The CDR3 is CASSLGWEMGLGTDTQYF. The DNA of the CDR3 is TGTGCCAGCAGCCTAGGGTGGGAGATGGGTTTAGGGACAGATACGCAGTATTTT.

The V and J genes are TRBV9 and TRBJ1-1, with 7 bases aligning to TRBD1. This CDR3 is 13 amino acids long. The V gene's germline CDR1 is SGDLS and CDR2 YYNGEE. Germline trimming cut 1 base from V and 4 bases from J; bases unmatched to any gene: 1. CDR3 region: CASSVTGVTEAFF. CDR3 bases: TGTGCCAGCAGCGTAACAGGGGTCACTGAAGCTTTCTTT.

This chain uses TRBV24-1 with TRBJ2-3; TRBD2 might be the D (7 bases). CDR1 and CDR2 from the germline V gene are KGHDR and SFDVKD. The CDR3 runs 15 residues. Trimming removed 12 bases at V and 4 bases at J, with 22 bases between. The CDR3 bases are TGTGCCTCAAGACCTGGGGGCGGGAGCGCAGATACGCAGTATTTT. This sequence encodes CASRPGGGSADTQYF.

In this sample, this clone turned up a few times. The chain carries TRBV28 and TRBJ2-7, with TRBD1 matching over 10 bases. The V and J ends lost 6 bases and 9 bases, in that order; junction bases with no gene match: 8. Per the germline V gene, CDR1 is MDHEN and CDR2 is SYDVKM. CDR3 length: 13 residues. The CDR3 here is CASRGGQGLGQYF. In DNA form, the CDR3 reads TGTGCCAGCAGGGGGGGACAGGGGCTAGGGCAGTACTTC.

There are a few counts of this clone. J is TRBJ1-3 and V is TRBV15; TRBD1 matches 11 bases. V trimming: 0 bases; J trimming: 7 bases; junction bases outside the gene matches: 8. CDR3 length equals 17 residues. Looked up from germline, CDR1 is LNHNV and CDR2 is YYDKDF (reference sequence). CDR3 nucleotide sequence: TGTGCCACCAGCAGAGATGGACAGGGGGCAGCGGCGAACACCATATATTTT. As protein: CATSRDGQGAAANTIYF. Looking up the rest from reference TRBV15 and TRBJ1-3 gives the full variable domain: DAMVIQNPRYQVTQFGKPVTLSCSQTLNHNVMYWYQQKSSQAPKLLFHYYDKDFNNEADTPDNFQSRRPNTSFCFLDIRSPGLGDTAMYLCATSRDGQGAAANTIYFGEGSWLTVV.

The rearrangement uses TRBV11-2 and TRBJ2-3; 7 bases fit TRBD2. In germline, CDR1 is SGHAT, CDR2 FQNNGV. The CDR3 has 15 amino acids. J lost 4 bases, V lost 7 bases, and 11 bases had no gene match. The CDR3 here is CASKASIGRADTQYF. CDR3 sequence (DNA): TGTGCCAGCAAAGCTTCCATAGGGAGGGCAGATACGCAGTATTTT.

The rearrangement uses TRBV7-3 and TRBJ2-5; the D gene is possibly TRBD2 (6 bases). The CDR3 length is 15 residues. Germline V gene data show CDR1 as SGHTA and CDR2 as FQGTGA. Deletions cut 5 bases from V and 5 bases from J, with 18 bases between. The CDR3 region is CASSPSRERWETQYF. DNA for the CDR3: TGTGCCAGCAGCCCCTCCCGGGAGCGTTGGGAGACCCAGTACTTC.